Presented here are 17 T cell receptor beta chains from one specimen sequenced in a study of T cells after posttransplantation cyclophosphamide. The naive gate required viable CD3+CD4+ or CD3+CD8+ cells with CCR7+CD45RA+CD45RO-CD95-CD27+CD28+ phenotype. TCRdb's copy holds only in-frame clones and misses some; the assay was immunoSEQ multiplex PCR. Seen here are 7,500 to 10,000 clones, roughly 98% observed once, and the top ten hold less than 0.3%. The sample consisted of naive CD4+ T cells sorted from PBMCs. Receptors were obtained from a woman aged 60-70 years in good health, CMV-negative, and a related stem cell transplant donor.

The rearrangement joins TRBV27 to TRBJ2-1, with 10 bases matching TRBD2. Germline V lookup: CDR1 MNHEY, CDR2 SMNVEV (reference sequence). This CDR3 has 13 amino acids. After removal of 6 bases from V and 9 bases from J, the junction contained 5 bases not matched to a gene. As DNA, the CDR3 is TGTGCCAGCAGGGACTCTAGCGGGAGTGAGCAGTTCTTC. Its protein product is CASRDSSGSEQFF.

V gene TRBV28 combines with J gene TRBJ2-1; TRBD2 is a possible D gene (5 bases). Trimming stripped 4 bases from V and 9 bases from J, with 22 bases between. The CDR3 loop spans 16 amino acids. The germline gives CDR1 MDHEN, CDR2 SYDVKM. The CDR3 DNA follows: TGTGCCAGCAGTTACGCCGTAGGCGCGGGTTGGGGTGAGCAGTTCTTC. This encodes CASSYAVGAGWGEQFF.

This sequence joins TRBV29-1 and TRBJ2-5, with a possible D match to TRBD2 (5 bases). This CDR3 comprises 11 residues. The V gene's germline CDR1 is SQVTM and CDR2 ANQGSEA. Trimming cost V 4 bases and J 5 bases, with 8 bases left between them. The chain's CDR3 is CSVALVETQYF. CDR3 nucleotide sequence: TGCAGCGTTGCACTAGTTGAGACCCAGTACTTC.

V is TRBV7-7 and J is TRBJ2-3, with D possibly being TRBD1 (5 bases). The CDR3 runs to 14 residues. The V gene's germline CDR1 is SSHAT and CDR2 FNYEAQ (reference sequence). V dropped 2 bases and J dropped 1 base, with 7 bases sitting between them. In DNA, the CDR3 is TGTGCCAGCAGCTTAACCAGGGGCACAGATACGCAGTATTTT. It specifies CASSLTRGTDTQYF.

The chain recombines TRBV5-4 with TRBJ2-1, with 7 bases aligning to TRBD1. J was trimmed by 8 bases and V by 0 bases; bases with no gene match: 8. This CDR3 has 15 residues. Germline lookup yields CDR1 SGHNT and CDR2 YYREEE (reference sequence). CDR3 in DNA: TGTGCCAGCAGCTTGGGAGGGGGCAGGGGATATGAGCAGTTCTTC. This sequence encodes CASSLGGGRGYEQFF.

The V call is TRBV11-2, the J call TRBJ1-3; TRBD1 agrees at 8 bases. The V segment lost 0 bases and the J segment 4 bases; nucleotides outside the gene matches: 14. There are 19 residues in the CDR3. Germline lookup yields CDR1 SGHAT and CDR2 FQNNGV. CDR3 DNA: TGTGCCAGCAGCTTAGAGGCAGGGGGCTCGTATTGGTCCGGAAACACCATATATTTT. The encoded protein is CASSLEAGGSYWSGNTIYF.

Remarks on this clone: A read error may account for a junction end that differs from germline. The chain employs TRBV7-9 and TRBJ1-2; TRBD1 matches at 9 bases. Germline V gene data show CDR1 as SEHNR and CDR2 as FQNEAQ (reference sequence). CDR3 length equals 16 residues. DNA for the CDR3: TGTGCCAGCAGCCTAGCCGGGACAGGGATTACTTATGGCTACACCTTC. It translates to CASSLAGTGITYGYTF.

This clone was seen just once. The chain joins TRBV4-2 to TRBJ2-7, with TRBD1 matching 10 bases. Germline CDR1 LGHNA, CDR2 YNFKEQ. V lost 0 bases, J lost 2 bases, and 4 bases stayed unmatched. This CDR3 contains 16 residues. CDR3 loop: CASSQDPGQGAYEQYV. DNA for the CDR3: TGTGCCAGCAGCCAAGACCCCGGACAGGGGGCCTACGAGCAGTACGTC.

This clone showed up just a few times. The chain combines TRBV7-9 with TRBJ2-1, with 7 bases fitting TRBD2. With 5 bases clipped from V and 0 bases from J, the junction kept 10 bases outside the gene matches. This CDR3 region has 17 residues. Germline CDR1 SEHNR, CDR2 FQNEAQ (reference sequence). The CDR3 spells CASSQKLADSSYNEQFF. The CDR3 DNA follows: TGTGCCAGCAGCCAAAAGCTAGCGGATAGCTCCTACAATGAGCAGTTCTTC.

The V gene is TRBV27, the J gene TRBJ2-7; 8 nucleotides match TRBD2. CDR3 length equals 15 residues. Germline V CDR1 and CDR2: MNHEY, SMNVEV (reference sequence). The V segment lost 6 bases and the J segment 2 bases; nucleotides outside the gene matches: 9. CDR3 nucleotide sequence: TGTGCCAGCAGGATCCAGACTAGCGCCCCCTACGAGCAGTACTTC. Translation gives CASRIQTSAPYEQYF.

This chain uses TRBV10-3 with TRBJ1-2, with D possibly matching TRBD1 (6 bases). Looked up from germline, CDR1 is ENHRY and CDR2 is SYGVKD. Trimming pared 6 bases from V and 0 bases from J, leaving 11 bases between. The CDR3 contains 14 residues. The CDR3 region is CAIRTGPTNYGYTF. The CDR3 region has the DNA TGTGCCATCAGAACAGGGCCCACTAACTATGGCTACACCTTC.

J is TRBJ2-2 and V is TRBV7-3; possibly TRBD2 for D (6 bases). Germline CDR1 is SGHTA and CDR2 is FQGTGA. CDR3 length equals 16 residues. Trimming cost V 1 base and J 0 bases, with 9 bases left between them. CDR3 sequence: CASSLRGGPNTGELFF. For the CDR3, the DNA is TGTGCCAGCAGCTTAAGGGGAGGACCGAACACCGGGGAGCTGTTTTTT. The full variable domain, with the rest looked up from reference TRBV7-3 and TRBJ2-2, is GAGVSQTPSNKVTEKGKYVELRCDPISGHTALYWYRQSLGQGPEFLIYFQGTGAADDSGLPNDRFFAVRPEGSVSTLKIQRTERGDSAVYLCASSLRGGPNTGELFFGEGSRLTVL.

The CDR3 is CASSSRTGAVNEQYV. DNA of the CDR3: TGTGCCAGCAGTTCGAGGACAGGGGCGGTCAACGAGCAGTACGTC. This chain joins TRBV6-5 and TRBJ2-7; 9 positions agree with TRBD1. The germline CDR1 and CDR2 sequences are MNHEY and SVGAGI. V shed 4 bases and J 5 bases; nucleotides not matched to a gene: 9. The CDR3 totals 15 residues.

This chain links TRBV9 with TRBJ1-6, with D unresolved. V lost 4 bases to trimming and J lost 4 bases, with 9 bases between them. Germline CDR1 and CDR2: SGDLS and YYNGEE. The CDR3 has 14 residues. The CDR3 sequence is CASSIAGYNSPLHF. CDR3 DNA: TGTGCCAGCAGCATAGCGGGTTATAATTCACCCCTCCACTTT.

The chain carries TRBV4-2 and TRBJ2-3; TRBD2 is a possible D gene (5 bases). The CDR3 totals 15 residues. Looked up from germline, CDR1 is LGHNA and CDR2 is YNFKEQ. V was shortened by 1 base and J by 3 bases, with 11 bases between the two germline ends. CDR3 coding DNA: TGTGCCAGCAGCCAAGGCGAGGGCGGAACAGATACGCAGTATTTT. Translating gives CASSQGEGGTDTQYF.

The rearrangement uses TRBV4-2 and TRBJ2-1; 12 bases agree with TRBD2. V lost 4 bases and J lost 4; bases outside the gene matches: 2. Germline loops: CDR1 LGHNA, CDR2 YNFKEQ. This CDR3 spans 15 amino acids. The CDR3 spells CASSRGTSGYNEQFF. CDR3 nucleotides: TGTGCCAGCAGCCGCGGGACTAGCGGGTACAATGAGCAGTTCTTC.

V and J are TRBV7-3 and TRBJ1-2, with D tentatively TRBD1 (6 bases). Trimming pared 3 bases from V and 2 bases from J, leaving 10 bases between. The CDR3 sequence is 14 residues long. Germline V CDR1 and CDR2: SGHTA, FQGTGA. In DNA form, the CDR3 reads TGTGCCAGCAGCTTCTTTGGACAGAACTATGGCTACACCTTC. It specifies CASSFFGQNYGYTF.